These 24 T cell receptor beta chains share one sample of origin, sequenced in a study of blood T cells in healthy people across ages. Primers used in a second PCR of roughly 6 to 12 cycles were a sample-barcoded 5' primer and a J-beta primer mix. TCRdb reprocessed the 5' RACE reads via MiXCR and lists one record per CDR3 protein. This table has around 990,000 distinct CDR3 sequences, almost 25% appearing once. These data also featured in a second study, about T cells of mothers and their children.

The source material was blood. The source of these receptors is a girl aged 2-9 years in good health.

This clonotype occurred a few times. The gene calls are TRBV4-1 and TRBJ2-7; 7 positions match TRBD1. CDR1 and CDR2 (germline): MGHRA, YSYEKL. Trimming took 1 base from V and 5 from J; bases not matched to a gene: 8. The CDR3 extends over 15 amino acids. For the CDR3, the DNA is TGCGCCAGCAGCCAAGTGAACAGGGGCACTCACGAGCAGTACTTC. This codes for CASSQVNRGTHEQYF.

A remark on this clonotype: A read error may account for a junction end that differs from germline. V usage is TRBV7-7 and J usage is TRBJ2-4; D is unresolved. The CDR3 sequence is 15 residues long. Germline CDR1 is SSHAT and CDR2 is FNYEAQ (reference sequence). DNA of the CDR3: TGTGCTAGCAGACTCACATTTCTAGCCAAAAACATTCAGTACTTC. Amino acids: CASRLTFLAKNIQYF. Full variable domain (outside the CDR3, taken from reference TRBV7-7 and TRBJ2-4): GAGVSQSPRYKVTKRGQDVTLRCDPISSHATLYWYQQALGQGPEFLTYFNYEAQPDKSGLPSDRFSAERPEGSISTLTIQRTEQRDSAMYRCASRLTFLAKNIQYFGAGTRLSVL.

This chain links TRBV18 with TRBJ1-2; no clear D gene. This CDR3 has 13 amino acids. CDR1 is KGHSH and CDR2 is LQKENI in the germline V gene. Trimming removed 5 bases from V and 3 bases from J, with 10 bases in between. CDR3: CASSIGGDYGYTF. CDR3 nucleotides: TGTGCCAGCTCAATCGGTGGAGACTATGGCTACACCTTC.

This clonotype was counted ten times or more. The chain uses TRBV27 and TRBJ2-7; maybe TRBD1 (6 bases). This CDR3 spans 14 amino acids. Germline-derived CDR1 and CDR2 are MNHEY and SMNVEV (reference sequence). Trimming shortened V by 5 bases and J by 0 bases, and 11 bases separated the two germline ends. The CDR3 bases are TGTGCCAGCAGTCTGGGGGCGTCCTCCTACGAGCAGTACTTC. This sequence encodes CASSLGASSYEQYF.

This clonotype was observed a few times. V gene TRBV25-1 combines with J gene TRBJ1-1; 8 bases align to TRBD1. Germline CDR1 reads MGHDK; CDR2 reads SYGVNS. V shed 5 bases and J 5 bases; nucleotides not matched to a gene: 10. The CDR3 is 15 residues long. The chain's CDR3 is CASSPGTGSSTEAFF. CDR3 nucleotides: TGTGCCAGCAGTCCCGGGACAGGATCCTCAACTGAAGCTTTCTTT.

CDR3 sequence: CASSMIGGANQETQYF. In nucleotides, the CDR3 is TGTGCCAGCAGCATGATTGGCGGGGCGAACCAAGAGACCCAGTACTTC. The chain links TRBV21-1 to TRBJ2-5; no DNA check was done on the table's D call, TRBD1. TRBV21-1 is an annotated pseudogene. The CDR3 extends over 16 amino acids.

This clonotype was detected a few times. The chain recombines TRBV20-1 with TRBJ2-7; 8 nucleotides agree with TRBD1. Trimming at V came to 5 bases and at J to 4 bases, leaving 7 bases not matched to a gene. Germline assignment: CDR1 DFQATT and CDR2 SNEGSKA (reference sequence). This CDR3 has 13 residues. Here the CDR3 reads CSAGKDRAYEQYF. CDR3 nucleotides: TGCAGTGCTGGAAAGGACAGGGCTTACGAGCAGTACTTC.

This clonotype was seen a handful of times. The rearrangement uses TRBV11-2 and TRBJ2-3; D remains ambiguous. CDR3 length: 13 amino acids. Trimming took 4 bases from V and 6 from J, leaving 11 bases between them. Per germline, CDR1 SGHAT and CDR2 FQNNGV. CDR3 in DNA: TGTGCCAGCAGCTCTATTTCACCCGATACGCAGTATTTT. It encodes CASSSISPDTQYF.

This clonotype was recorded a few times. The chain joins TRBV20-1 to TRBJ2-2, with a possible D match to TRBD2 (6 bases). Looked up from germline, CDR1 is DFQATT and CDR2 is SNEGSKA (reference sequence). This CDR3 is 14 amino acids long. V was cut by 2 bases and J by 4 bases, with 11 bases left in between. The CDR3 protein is CSARPGTFTGELFF. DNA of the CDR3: TGCAGTGCTAGACCAGGGACTTTCACCGGGGAGCTGTTTTTT.

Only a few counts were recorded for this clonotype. The CDR3, as DNA: TGTGCCAGCAGTGAACGGGTTGATAATGAAAAACTGTTTTTT. It specifies CASSERVDNEKLFF. The chain recombines TRBV6-1 with TRBJ1-4, with no clear D. The CDR3 length is 14 residues. The germline V and J ends were trimmed by 2 bases and 4 bases, with 8 bases remaining between them. Per the germline V gene, CDR1 is MNHNS and CDR2 is SASEGT.

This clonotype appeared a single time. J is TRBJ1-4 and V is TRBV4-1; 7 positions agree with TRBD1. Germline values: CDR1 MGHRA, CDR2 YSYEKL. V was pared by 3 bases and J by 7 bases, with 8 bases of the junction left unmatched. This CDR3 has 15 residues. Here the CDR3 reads CASSHPDRDGEKLFF. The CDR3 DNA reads TGCGCCAGCAGCCACCCAGACAGGGACGGTGAAAAACTGTTTTTT.

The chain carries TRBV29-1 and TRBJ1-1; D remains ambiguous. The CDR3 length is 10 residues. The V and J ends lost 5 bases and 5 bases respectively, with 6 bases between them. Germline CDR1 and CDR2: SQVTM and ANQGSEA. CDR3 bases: TGCAGCGTTCGGGATACTGAAGCTTTCTTT. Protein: CSVRDTEAFF.

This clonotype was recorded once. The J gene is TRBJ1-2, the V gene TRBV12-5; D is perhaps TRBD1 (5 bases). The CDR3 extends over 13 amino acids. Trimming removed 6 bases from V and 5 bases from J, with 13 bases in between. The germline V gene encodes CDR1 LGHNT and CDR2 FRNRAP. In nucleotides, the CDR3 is TGTGCTAGTGGCCCCGGGGCTCGATATGGCTACACCTTC. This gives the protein CASGPGARYGYTF.

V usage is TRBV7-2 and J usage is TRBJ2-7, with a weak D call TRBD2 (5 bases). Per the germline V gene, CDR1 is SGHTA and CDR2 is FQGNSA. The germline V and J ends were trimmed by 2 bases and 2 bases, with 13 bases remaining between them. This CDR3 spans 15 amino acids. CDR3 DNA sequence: TGTGCCAGCAGCTTATCGGGGTCTGGGGCCTACGAGCAGTACTTC. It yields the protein CASSLSGSGAYEQYF.

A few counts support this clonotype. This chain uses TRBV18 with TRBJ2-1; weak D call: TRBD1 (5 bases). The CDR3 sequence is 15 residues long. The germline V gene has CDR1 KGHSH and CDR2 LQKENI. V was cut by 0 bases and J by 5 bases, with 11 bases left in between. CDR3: CASSPPTTANNEQFF. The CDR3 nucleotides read TGTGCCAGCTCACCACCAACGACAGCTAACAATGAGCAGTTCTTC.

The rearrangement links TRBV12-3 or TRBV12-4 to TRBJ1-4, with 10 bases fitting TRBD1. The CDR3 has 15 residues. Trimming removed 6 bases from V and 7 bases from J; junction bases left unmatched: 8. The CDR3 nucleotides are TGTGCCAGCAGCGTGCCGGGGACAGGGGTTGAAAAACTGTTTTTT. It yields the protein CASSVPGTGVEKLFF.

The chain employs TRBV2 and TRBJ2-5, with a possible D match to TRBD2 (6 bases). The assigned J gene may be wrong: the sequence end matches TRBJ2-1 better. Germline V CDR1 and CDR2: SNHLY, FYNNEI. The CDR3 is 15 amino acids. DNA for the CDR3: TGTGCCAGCAGCTTTCTAACGGGAGTTGAGAATGAGCAGTTCTTC. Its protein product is CASSFLTGVENEQFF.

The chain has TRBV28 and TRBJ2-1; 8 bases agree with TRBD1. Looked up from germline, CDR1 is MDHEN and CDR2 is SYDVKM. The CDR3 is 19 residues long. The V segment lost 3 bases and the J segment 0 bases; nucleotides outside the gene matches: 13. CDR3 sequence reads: CASSFQDRANLFSYNEQFF. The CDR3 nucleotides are TGTGCCAGCAGTTTTCAGGACAGGGCTAACCTTTTCTCCTACAATGAGCAGTTCTTC.

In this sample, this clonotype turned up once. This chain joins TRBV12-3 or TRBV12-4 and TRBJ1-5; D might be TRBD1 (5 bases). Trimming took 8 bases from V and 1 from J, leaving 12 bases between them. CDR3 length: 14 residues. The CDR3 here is CASGGGMSNQPQHF. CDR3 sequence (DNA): TGTGCCAGCGGGGGGGGGATGAGCAATCAGCCCCAGCATTTT.

The CDR3 bases are TGTGCCAGCAGTTTGCAGGCTAGCAACTACGAGCAGTACTTC. Its protein product is CASSLQASNYEQYF. This chain uses TRBV27 with TRBJ2-5; weak D call: TRBD2 (5 bases). TRBJ2-7 explains the end of the DNA better; the J call may be wrong. CDR1 and CDR2 (germline): MNHEY, SMNVEV (reference sequence). CDR3 length: 14 residues.

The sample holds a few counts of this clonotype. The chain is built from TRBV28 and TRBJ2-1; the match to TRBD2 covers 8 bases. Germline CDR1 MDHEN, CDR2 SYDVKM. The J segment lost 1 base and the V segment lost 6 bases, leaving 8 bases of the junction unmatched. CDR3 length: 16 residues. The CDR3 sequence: CASSPETSVSYNEQFF. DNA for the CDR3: TGTGCCAGCAGCCCAGAGACTAGCGTGTCCTACAATGAGCAGTTCTTC.

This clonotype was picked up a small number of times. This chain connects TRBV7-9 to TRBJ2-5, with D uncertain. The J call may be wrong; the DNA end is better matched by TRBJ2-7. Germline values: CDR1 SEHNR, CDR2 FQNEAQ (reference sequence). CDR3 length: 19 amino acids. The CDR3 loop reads CASSLVEDGRIRSSYEQYF. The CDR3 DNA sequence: TGTGCCAGCAGCTTGGTCGAGGACGGAAGGATCCGGAGCTCCTACGAGCAGTACTTC.

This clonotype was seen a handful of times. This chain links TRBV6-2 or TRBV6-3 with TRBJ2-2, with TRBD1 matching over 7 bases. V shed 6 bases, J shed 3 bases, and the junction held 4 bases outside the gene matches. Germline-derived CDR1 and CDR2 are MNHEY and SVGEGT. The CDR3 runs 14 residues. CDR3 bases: TGTGCCAGCAGCATCGACAGGGACACCGGGGAGCTGTTTTTT. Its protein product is CASSIDRDTGELFF.

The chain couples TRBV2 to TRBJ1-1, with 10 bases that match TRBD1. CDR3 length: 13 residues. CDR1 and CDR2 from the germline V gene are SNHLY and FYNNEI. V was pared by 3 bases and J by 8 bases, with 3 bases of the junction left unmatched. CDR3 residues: CASSDGTGEEAFF. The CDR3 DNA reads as TGTGCCAGCAGTGACGGGACAGGGGAAGAAGCTTTCTTT.